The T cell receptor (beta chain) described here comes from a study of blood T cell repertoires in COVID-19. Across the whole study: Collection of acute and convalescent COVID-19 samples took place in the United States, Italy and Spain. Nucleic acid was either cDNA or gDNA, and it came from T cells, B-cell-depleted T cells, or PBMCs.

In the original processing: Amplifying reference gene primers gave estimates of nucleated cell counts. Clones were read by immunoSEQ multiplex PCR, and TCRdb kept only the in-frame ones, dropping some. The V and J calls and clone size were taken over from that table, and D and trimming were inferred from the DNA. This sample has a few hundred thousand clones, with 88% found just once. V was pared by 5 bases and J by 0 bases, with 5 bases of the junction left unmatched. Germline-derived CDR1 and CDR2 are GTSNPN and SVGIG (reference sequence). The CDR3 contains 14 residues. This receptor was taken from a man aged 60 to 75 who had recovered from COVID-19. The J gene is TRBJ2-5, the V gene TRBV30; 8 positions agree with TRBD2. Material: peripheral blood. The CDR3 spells CAWGTSGYQETQYF. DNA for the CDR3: TGTGCCTGGGGGACTAGTGGTTACCAAGAGACCCAGTACTTC.